This T cell receptor (beta chain) was found in a study of shared clonotypes between healthy human individuals. Points from the study as a whole: It was only blood that was sampled, and tissue repertoires likely differ. An expected dependence of interdonor clonotype sharing on sequencing depth was noted.

The CDR3 runs to 11 residues. Trimming shortened V by 5 bases and J by 9 bases, and 8 bases separated the two germline ends. The germline V gene encodes CDR1 MNHEY and CDR2 SMNVEV (reference sequence). Cells designated naive CD8 were CD45RO-negative and were positively selected for CCR7, with terminally differentiated effector memory CD45RA+ cells excluded. As for this clone: Its specificity is unknown.

Some clones are missing from TCRdb's copy, which holds only in-frame ones; the method was immunoSEQ multiplex PCR. The repertoire includes about 2 million clones, just under 95% of them detected once, and about 1.1% sits in the top ten. The receptor comes from a man aged 18 to 35 in good health. The sequenced sample consisted of naive CD8+ T cells sorted from blood. The V call is TRBV27, the J call TRBJ2-1; tentatively, D is TRBD2 (5 bases). CDR3 protein: CASSAGAEQFF. DNA of the CDR3: TGTGCCAGCAGTGCGGGTGCTGAGCAGTTCTTC.